The T cell receptor (beta chain) under discussion was sequenced for a study of low-dose radiotherapy and immunotherapy resistance in tumors. Germline V CDR1 and CDR2: LGHNA, YSLEER. Trimming took 0 bases from V and 3 from J, leaving 6 bases between them. The CDR3 runs to 13 residues. Alpha- and beta-chain coverage of first-strand cDNA came from TRAV- and TRBV-specific primers. Using a constant-region primer together with a V-primer adapter, TCRs were subjected to roughly 20 PCR cycles of amplification. A single record per CDR3 protein comes from TCRdb applying MiXCR to the reads. The sample comprises some 82,000 distinct CDR3 sequences, about 19% of which are singletons, and around 6.1% rests with the top ten. Time point reported: before trial treatment. This clonotype has ten or more counts.

This clonotype was sampled from a male donor with prostate cancer. This chain links TRBV4-3 with TRBJ2-7; D is perhaps TRBD2 (5 bases). Sequenced here: PBMCs, sampled before treatment. CDR3 region: CASSQDRDYEQYF. The CDR3 nucleotides are TGCGCCAGCAGCCAAGATCGGGACTACGAGCAGTACTTC.